The T cell receptor (beta chain) under discussion was sequenced for a study of PD-L1 blockade in urothelial cancer. The junction had 9 bases not matched to a gene; V was cut back by 7 bases and J by 4 bases. This CDR3 region has 15 residues. CDR1 is MDHEN and CDR2 is SYDVKM in the germline V gene. Data came from immunoSEQ multiplex PCR; TCRdb stores just in-frame clones and leaves some out. This repertoire shows fewer than 75,000 clones, roughly 84% found once; its top ten account for approximately 4.7%. This TCR came from a man aged 70 or older with urothelial cancer. The chain uses TRBV28 and TRBJ1-2, with 10 bases that match TRBD1. Source: PBMCs, taken around atezolizumab (anti-PD-L1) treatment. The CDR3 region has the DNA TGTGCCAGCACGACAGGGGGCGCGGTTATCTATGGCTACACCTTC. It encodes CASTTGGAVIYGYTF.